This T cell receptor (beta chain) was observed in a study of T cells in Graves' hyperthyroidism and ophthalmopathy. This clonotype was seen at least ten times. Its antigen is not known. TCR beta CDR3 regions were amplified from RNA transcripts. The HTBI set primed first-round TCR CDR3 RT-PCR. TCRdb re-analysed the multiplex PCR reads in MiXCR, keeping a single row per CDR3 protein. The sample includes approximately 590,000 distinct CDR3 sequences, around 42% of them seen just once. V was pared by 7 bases and J by 0 bases, with 10 bases between. Germline CDR1 SQVTM, CDR2 ANQGSEA. The CDR3 is 13 residues long. Findings of the study overall: Blood held most thyroid clonotypes expanded above 0.001 frequency. Model-based prediction identified ophthalmopathy a median 6.5 months prior to its onset.

Calling Graves' hyperthyroidism stable meant ophthalmopathy did not progress within 18 months. The hyperthyroidism was newly diagnosed and had lasted under 2 months; the patients were aged 18 to 65. This chain connects TRBV29-1 to TRBJ1-3; no reliable D call. The sequence was collected from a woman aged 18 to 35 with Graves' hyperthyroidism. The sequenced material came from peripheral blood or thyroid tissue (not recorded which). For the CDR3, the DNA is TGCAGCGCTACACTGATCTCTGGAAACACCATATATTTT. It translates to CSATLISGNTIYF.